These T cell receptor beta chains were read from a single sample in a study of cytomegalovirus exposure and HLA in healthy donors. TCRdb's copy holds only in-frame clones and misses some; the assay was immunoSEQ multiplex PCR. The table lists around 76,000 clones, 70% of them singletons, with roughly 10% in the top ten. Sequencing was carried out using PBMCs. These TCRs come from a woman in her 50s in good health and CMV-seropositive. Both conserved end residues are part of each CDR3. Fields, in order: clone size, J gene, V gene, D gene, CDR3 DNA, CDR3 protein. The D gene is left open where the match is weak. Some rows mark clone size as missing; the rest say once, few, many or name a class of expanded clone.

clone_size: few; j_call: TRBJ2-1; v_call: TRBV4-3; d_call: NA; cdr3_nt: TGCGCCAGCAGCCAAGATGTAACCCGCGATGAGCAGTTCTTC; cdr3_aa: CASSQDVTRDEQFF
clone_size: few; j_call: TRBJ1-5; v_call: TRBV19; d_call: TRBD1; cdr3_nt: TGTGCCAGTAGTATAGGGACAGGGGCTCAGCCCCAGCATTTT; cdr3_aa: CASSIGTGAQPQHF
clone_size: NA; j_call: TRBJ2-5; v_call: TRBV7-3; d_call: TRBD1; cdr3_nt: TGTGCCAGCAGCTTTGGGACAGGGGGGCAAGAGACCCAGTACTTC; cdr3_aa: CASSFGTGGQETQYF
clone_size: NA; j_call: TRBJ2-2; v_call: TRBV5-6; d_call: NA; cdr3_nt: TGTGCCAGCAGCTTAGGAGGCGAGAACACCGGGGAGCTGTTTTTT; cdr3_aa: CASSLGGENTGELFF
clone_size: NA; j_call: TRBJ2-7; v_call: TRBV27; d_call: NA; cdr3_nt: TGTGCCAGCAGTTCTTCCTACGAGCAGTACTTC; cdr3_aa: CASSSSYEQYF
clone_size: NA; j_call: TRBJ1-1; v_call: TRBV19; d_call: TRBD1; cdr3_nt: TGTGCCAGTTGGGACAGGGCAAACACTGAAGCTTTCTTT; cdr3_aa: CASWDRANTEAFF
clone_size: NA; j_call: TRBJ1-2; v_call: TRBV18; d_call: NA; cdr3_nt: TGTGCCAGCTCACCAGACAGCAACTATGGCTACACCTTC; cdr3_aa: CASSPDSNYGYTF
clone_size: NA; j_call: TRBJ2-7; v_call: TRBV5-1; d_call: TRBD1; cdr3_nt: TGCGCCAGCAGCTTGGCCTCGGACAGGGGTTACGAGCAGTACTTC; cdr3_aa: CASSLASDRGYEQYF
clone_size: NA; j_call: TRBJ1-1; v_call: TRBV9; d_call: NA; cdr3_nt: TGTGCCAGCAGCGTAGGCGTATCTGAAGCTTTCTTT; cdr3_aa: CASSVGVSEAFF
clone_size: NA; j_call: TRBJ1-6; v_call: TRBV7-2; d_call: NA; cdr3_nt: TGTGCCAGCAGCCCCGAGTGGGGGGATTCACCCCTCCACTTT; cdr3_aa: CASSPEWGDSPLHF
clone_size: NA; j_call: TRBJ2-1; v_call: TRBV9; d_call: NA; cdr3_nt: TGTGCCAGCAGCCTCGGAGGGGTGCTCAATGAGCAGTTCTTC; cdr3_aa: CASSLGGVLNEQFF
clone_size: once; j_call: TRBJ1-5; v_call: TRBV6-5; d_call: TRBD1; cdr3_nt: TGTGCCAGCAGTCGCCGACAGGGTGGCAATCAGCCCCAGCATTTT; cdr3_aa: CASSRRQGGNQPQHF
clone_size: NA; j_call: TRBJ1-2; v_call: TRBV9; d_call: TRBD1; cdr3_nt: TGTGCCAGCAGCCCATCGACAGGGGACTATGGCTACACCTTC; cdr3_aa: CASSPSTGDYGYTF
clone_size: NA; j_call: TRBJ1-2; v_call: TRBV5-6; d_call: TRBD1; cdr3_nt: TGTGCCAGCAGCCCGGACAGGACGTCTGGCTACACCTTC; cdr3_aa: CASSPDRTSGYTF
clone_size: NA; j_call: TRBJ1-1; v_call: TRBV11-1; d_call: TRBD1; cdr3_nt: TGTGCCAGCAGACGAGGACAGGGCTTCACTGAAGCTTTCTTT; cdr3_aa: CASRRGQGFTEAFF
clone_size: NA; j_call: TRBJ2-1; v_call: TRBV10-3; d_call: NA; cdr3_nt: TGTGCCATCAGTCCACAGGGACACAATGAGCAGTTCTTC; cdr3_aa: CAISPQGHNEQFF
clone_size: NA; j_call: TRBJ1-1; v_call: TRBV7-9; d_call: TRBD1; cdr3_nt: TGTTCCAGCAGCTCCAGGCCCCGGGACAGTGCCAACACTGAAGCTTTCTTT; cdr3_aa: CSSSSRPRDSANTEAFF
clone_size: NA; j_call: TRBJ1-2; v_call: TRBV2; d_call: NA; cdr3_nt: TGTGCCAGCAGTGAAGTTCGACAGAACTATGGCTACACCTTC; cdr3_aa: CASSEVRQNYGYTF
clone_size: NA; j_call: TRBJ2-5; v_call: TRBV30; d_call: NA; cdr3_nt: TGTGCCTGGAGTCTAGGGGAAGAGACCCAGTACTTC; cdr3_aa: CAWSLGEETQYF
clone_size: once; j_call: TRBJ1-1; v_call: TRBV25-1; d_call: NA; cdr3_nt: TGTGCCAGCAGGCGCCGGGAGATGAACACTGAAGCTTTCTTT; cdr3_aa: CASRRREMNTEAFF
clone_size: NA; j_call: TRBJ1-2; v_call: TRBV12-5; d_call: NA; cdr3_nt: TGTGCTAGTGGTTGGGGAGGTGAACTTGAGGGCTACACCTTC; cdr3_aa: CASGWGGELEGYTF
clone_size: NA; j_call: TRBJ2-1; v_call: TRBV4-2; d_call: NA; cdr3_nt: TGTGCCAGCAGCCAAGATCTGACAGAAACCTACAATGAGCAGTTCTTC; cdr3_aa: CASSQDLTETYNEQFF